This TCR beta chain was observed in a study of cytomegalovirus exposure and HLA in healthy donors. Regarding this clone: Antigen: not known.

Primers included in the PCR were 60 Vbeta and 13 Jbeta primers. The protocol was immunoSEQ multiplex PCR, while the TCRdb copy is restricted to in-frame clones and leaves out a portion. The sample records 110,000 to 150,000 clones, about 79% being singletons. Regarding the study as a whole: Per a later analysis, 15,000 to 20,000 TCR beta sequences showed association with HLA alleles at 0.05 false discovery rate. An observed cluster of highly shared sequence variants was recorded as a likely sequencing artifact.

The germline V gene has CDR1 LGHNA and CDR2 YNFKEQ. The CDR3 is 15 amino acids. The V end lost 6 bases, the J end lost 3 bases, and 18 bases lay between the germline ends. The sample comprised PBMCs. The V gene is TRBV4-2, the J gene TRBJ2-7; possible D gene TRBD1, 6 bases. The sequence derives from a woman aged 25 to 39 in good health and CMV-seronegative. Here the CDR3 reads CASSSEAQGNYEQYF. The CDR3 nucleotides are TGTGCCAGCAGTTCCGAAGCACAGGGCAACTACGAGCAGTACTTC.